The source of this TCR beta chain is a study of shared clonotypes between healthy human individuals. Only in-frame clones appear in the TCRdb table, and some are missing; sequencing was by immunoSEQ multiplex PCR. Among approximately 1.4 million clones listed, under 99% were seen once. The CDR3 contains 13 residues. The ends lost 6 bases at V and 0 bases at J; junction bases unmatched: 1. Germline CDR1 SNHLY, CDR2 FYNNEI. Sequencing was carried out using naive CD4+ T cells sorted from blood. Indicated subset: CD45RA+ positively selected. The sequence came from a man aged 25-45 years in good health. V is TRBV2 and J is TRBJ2-7; 8 bases agree with TRBD2. In DNA, the CDR3 is TGTGCCAGCAGGGCGGGGGGCTCCTACGAGCAGTACTTC. Translating it yields CASRAGGSYEQYF.